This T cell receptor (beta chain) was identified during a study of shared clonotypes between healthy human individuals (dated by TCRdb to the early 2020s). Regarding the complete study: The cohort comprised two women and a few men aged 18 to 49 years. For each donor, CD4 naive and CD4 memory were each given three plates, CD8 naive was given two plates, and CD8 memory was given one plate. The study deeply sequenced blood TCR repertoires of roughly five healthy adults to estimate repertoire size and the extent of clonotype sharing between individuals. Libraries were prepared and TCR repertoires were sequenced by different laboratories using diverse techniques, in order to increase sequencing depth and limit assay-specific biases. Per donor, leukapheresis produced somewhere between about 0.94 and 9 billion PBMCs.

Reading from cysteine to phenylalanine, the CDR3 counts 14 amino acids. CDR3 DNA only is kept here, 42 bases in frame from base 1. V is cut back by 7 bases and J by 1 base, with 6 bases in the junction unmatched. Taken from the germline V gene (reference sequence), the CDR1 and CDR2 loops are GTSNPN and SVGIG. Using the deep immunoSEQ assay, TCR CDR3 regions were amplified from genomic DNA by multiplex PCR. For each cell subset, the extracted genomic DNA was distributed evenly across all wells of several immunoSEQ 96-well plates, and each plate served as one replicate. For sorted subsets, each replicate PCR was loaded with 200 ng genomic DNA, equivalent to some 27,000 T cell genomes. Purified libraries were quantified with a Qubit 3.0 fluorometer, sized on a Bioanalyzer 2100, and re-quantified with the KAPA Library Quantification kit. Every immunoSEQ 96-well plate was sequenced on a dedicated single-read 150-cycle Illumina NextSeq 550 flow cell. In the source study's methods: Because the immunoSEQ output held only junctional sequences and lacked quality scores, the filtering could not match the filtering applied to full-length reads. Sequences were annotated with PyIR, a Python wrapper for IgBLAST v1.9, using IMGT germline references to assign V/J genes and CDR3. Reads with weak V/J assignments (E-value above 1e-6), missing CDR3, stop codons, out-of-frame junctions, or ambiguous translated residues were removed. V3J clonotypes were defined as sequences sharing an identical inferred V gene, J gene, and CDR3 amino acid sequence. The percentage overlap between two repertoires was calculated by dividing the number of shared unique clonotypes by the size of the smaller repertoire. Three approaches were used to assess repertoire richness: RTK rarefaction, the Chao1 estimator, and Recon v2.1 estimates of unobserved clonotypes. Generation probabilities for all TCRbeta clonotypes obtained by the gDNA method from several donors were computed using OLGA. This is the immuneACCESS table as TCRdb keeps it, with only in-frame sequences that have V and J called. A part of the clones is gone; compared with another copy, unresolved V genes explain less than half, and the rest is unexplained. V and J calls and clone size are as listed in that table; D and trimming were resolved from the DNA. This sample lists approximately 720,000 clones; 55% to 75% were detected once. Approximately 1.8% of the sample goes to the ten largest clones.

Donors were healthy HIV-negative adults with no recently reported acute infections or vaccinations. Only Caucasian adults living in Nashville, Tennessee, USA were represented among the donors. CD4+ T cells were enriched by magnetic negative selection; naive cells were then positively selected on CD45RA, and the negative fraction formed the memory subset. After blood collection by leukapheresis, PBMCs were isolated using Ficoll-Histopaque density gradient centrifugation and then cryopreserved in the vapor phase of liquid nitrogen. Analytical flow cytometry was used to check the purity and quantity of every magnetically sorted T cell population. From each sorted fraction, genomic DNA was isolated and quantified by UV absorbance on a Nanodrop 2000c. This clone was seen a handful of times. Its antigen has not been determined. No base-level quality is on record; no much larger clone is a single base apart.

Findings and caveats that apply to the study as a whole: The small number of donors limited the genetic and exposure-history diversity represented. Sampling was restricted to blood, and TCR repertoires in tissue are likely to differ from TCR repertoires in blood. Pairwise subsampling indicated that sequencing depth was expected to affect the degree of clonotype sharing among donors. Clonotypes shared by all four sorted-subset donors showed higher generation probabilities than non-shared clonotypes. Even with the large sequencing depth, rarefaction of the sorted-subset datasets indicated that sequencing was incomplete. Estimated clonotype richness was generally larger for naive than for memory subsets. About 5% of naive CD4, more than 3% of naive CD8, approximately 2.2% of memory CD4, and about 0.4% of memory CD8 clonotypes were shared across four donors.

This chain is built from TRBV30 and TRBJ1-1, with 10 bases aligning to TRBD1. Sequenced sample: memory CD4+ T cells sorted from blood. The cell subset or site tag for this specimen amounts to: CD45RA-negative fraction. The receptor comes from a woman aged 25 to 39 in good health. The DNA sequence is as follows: TGTGCCTACGGGACAGGGGCGGGGAACACTGAAGCTTTCTTT. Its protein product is CAYGTGAGNTEAFF.